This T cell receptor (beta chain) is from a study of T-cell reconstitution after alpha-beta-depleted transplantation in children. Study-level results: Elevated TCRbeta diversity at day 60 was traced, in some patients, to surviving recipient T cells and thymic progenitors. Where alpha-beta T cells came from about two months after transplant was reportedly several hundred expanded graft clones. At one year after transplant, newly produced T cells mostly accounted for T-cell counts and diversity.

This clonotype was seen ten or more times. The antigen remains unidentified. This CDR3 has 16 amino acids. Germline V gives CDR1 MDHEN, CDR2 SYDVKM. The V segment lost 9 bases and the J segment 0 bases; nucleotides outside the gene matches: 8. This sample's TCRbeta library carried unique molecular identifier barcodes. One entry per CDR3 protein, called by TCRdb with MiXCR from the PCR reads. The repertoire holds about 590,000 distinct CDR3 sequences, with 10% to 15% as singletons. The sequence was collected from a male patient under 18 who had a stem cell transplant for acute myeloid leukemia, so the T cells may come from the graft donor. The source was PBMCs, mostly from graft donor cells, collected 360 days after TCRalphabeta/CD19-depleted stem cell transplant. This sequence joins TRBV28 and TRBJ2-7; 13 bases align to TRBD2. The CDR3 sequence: CASCGLAGVSSYEQYF. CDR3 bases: TGTGCCAGTTGTGGACTAGCGGGAGTAAGCTCCTACGAGCAGTACTTC.